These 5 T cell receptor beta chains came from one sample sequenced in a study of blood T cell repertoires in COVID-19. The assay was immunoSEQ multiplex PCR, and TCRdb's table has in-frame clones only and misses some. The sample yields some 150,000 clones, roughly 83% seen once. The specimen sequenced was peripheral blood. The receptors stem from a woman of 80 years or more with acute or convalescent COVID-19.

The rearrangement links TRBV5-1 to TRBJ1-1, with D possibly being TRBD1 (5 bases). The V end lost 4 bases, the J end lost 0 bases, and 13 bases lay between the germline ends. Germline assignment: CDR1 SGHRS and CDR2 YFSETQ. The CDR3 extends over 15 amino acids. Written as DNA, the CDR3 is TGCGCCAGCAGCCGCACAGGTGACATGAACACTGAAGCTTTCTTT. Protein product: CASSRTGDMNTEAFF. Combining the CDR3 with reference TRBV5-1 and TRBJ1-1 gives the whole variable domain KAGVTQTPRYLIKTRGQQVTLSCSPISGHRSVSWYQQTPGQGLQFLFEYFSETQRNKGNFPGRFSGRQFSNSRSEMNVSTLELGDSALYLCASSRTGDMNTEAFFGQGTRLTVV.

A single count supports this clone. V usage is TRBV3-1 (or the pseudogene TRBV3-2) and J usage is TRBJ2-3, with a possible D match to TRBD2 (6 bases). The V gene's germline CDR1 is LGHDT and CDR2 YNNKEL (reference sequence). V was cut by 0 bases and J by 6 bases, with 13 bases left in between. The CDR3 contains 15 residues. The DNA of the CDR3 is TGTGCCAGCAGCCAAGATGGCGGCGGGGAGGATACGCAGTATTTT. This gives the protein CASSQDGGGEDTQYF.

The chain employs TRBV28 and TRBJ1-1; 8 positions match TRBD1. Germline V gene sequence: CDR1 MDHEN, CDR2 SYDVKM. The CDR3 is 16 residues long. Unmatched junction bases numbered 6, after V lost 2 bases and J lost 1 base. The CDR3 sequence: CASSLDETGENTEAFF. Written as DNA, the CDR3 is TGTGCCAGCAGTTTAGACGAGACAGGGGAGAACACTGAAGCTTTCTTT.

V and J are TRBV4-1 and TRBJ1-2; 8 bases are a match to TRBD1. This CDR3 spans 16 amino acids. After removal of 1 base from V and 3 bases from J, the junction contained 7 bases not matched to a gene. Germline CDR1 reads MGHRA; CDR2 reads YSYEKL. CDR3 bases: TGCGCCAGCAGCCAAGTCCCAGGACAGGGCGACTATGGCTACACCTTC. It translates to CASSQVPGQGDYGYTF.

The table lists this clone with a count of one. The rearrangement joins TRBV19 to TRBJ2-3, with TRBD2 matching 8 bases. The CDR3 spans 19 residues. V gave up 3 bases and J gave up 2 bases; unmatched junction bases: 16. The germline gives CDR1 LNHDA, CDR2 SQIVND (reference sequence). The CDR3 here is CASSIGAIVRGADTDTQYF. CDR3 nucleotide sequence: TGTGCCAGTAGTATCGGTGCTATAGTGCGGGGGGCCGACACAGATACGCAGTATTTT.